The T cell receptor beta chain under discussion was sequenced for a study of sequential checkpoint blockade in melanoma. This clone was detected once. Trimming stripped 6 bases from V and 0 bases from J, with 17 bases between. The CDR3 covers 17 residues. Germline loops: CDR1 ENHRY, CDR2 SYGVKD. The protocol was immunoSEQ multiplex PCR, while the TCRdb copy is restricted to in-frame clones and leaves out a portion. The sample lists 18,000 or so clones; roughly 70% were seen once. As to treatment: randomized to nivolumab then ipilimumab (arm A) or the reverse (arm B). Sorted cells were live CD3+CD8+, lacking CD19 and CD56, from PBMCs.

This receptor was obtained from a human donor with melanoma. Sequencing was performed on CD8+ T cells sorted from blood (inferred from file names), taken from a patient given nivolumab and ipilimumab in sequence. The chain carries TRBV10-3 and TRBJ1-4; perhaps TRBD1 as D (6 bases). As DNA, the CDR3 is TGTGCCATCAGCGACGACGGACAGCTTGCAACTAATGAAAAACTGTTTTTT. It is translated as CAISDDGQLATNEKLFF.